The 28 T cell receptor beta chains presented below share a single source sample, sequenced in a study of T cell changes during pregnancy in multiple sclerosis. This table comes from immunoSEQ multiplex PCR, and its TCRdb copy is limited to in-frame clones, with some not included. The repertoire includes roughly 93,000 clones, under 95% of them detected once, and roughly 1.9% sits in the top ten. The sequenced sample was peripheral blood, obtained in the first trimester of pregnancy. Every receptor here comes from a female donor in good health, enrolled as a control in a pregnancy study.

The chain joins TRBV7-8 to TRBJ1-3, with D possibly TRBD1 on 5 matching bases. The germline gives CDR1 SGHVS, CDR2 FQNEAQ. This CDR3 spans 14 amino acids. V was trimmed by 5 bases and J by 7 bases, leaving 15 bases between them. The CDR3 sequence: CASSQGHQRNTIYF. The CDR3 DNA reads TGTGCCAGCAGCCAAGGACACCAGAGGAACACCATATATTTT.

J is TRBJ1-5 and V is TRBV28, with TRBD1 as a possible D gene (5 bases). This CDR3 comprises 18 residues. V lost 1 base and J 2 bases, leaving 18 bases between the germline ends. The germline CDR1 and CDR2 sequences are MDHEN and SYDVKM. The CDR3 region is CASSLSKVGVLGNQPQHF. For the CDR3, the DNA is TGTGCCAGCAGTTTATCGAAGGTAGGGGTATTGGGCAATCAGCCCCAGCATTTT.

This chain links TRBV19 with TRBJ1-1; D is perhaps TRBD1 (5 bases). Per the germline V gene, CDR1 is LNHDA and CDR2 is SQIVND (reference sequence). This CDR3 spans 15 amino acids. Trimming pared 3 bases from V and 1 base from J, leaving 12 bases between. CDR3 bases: TGTGCCAGTAGTATGCGGGGCAGGACGAACACTGAAGCTTTCTTT. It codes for CASSMRGRTNTEAFF.

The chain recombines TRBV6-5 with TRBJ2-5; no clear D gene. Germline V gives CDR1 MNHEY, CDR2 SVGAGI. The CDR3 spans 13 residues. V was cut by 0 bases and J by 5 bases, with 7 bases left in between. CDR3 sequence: CASSYSQVETQYF. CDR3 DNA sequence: TGTGCCAGCAGTTACTCACAAGTGGAGACCCAGTACTTC.

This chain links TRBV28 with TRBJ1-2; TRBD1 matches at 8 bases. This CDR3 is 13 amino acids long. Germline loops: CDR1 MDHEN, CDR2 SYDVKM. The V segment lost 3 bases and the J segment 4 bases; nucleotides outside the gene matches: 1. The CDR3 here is CASSFGQGYGYTF. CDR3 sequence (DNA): TGTGCCAGCAGTTTTGGACAGGGCTATGGCTACACCTTC.

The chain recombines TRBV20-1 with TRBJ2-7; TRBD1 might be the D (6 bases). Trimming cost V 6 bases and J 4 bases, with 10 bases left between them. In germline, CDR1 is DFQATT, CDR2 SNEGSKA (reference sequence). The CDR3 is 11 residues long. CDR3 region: CSAIQGYEQYF. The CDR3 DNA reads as TGCAGTGCAATACAGGGTTACGAGCAGTACTTC.

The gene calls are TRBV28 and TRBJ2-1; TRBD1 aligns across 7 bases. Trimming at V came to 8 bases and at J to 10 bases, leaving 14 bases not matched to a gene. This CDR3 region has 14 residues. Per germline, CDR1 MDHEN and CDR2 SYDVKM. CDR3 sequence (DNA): TGTGCCAGCGGGACAGCCCAATACTTTTTCGAGCAGTTCTTC. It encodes CASGTAQYFFEQFF.

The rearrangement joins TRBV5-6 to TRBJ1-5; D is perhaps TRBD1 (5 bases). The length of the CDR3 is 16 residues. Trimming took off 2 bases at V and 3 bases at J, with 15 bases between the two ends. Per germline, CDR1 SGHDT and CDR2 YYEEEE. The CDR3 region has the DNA TGTGCCAGCAGCTTTACACCGGGGGGGGTCAATCAGCCCCAGCATTTT. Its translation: CASSFTPGGVNQPQHF.

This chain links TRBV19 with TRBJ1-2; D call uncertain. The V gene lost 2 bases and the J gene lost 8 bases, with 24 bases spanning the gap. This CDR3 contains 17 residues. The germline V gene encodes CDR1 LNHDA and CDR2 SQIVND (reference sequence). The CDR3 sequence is CASSILDKDLNAGGYTF. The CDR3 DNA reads TGTGCCAGTAGTATACTTGATAAGGACCTAAACGCGGGGGGCTACACCTTC.

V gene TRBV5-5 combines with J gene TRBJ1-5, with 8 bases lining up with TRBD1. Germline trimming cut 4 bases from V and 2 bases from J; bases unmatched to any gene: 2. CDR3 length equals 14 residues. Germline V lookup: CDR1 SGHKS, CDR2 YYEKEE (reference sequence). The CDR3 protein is CASSPGGGNQPQHF. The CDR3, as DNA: TGTGCCAGCAGCCCAGGGGGCGGCAATCAGCCCCAGCATTTT. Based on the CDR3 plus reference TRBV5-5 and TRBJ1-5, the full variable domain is DAGVTQSPTHLIKTRGQQVTLRCSPISGHKSVSWYQQVLGQGPQFIFQYYEKEERGRGNFPDRFSARQFPNYSSELNVNALLLGDSALYLCASSPGGGNQPQHFGDGTRLSIL.

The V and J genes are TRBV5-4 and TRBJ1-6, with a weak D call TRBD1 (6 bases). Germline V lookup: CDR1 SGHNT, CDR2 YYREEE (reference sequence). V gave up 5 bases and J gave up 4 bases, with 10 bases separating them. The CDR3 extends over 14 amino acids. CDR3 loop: CASRSRGYNSPLHF. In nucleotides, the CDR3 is TGTGCCAGCAGGTCGAGGGGGTATAATTCACCCCTCCACTTT.

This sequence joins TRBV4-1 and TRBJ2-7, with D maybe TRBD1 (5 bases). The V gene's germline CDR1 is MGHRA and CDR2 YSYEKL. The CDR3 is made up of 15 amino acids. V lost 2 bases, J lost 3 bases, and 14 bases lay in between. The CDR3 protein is CASSQRTGSFYEQYF. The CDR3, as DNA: TGCGCCAGCAGCCAACGCACAGGATCTTTCTACGAGCAGTACTTC.

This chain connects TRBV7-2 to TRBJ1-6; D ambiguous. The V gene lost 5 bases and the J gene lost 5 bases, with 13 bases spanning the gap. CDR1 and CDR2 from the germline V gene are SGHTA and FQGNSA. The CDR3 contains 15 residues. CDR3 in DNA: TGTGCCAGCAGCCCCAACGCGCCGGATAATTCACCCCTCCACTTT. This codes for CASSPNAPDNSPLHF.

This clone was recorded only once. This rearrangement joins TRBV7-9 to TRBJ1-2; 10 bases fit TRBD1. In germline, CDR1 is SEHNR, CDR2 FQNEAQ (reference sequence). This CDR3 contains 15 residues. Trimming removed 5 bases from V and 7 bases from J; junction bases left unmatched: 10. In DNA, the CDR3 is TGTGCCAGCAGCACGCGGACAGGGGGTTATAGTGGCTACACCTTC. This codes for CASSTRTGGYSGYTF.

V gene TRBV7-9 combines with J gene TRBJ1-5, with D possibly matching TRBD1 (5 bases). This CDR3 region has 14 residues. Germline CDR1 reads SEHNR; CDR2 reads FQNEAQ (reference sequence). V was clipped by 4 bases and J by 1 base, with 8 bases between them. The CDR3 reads CASSYGGSNQPQHF. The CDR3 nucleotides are TGTGCCAGCAGCTATGGGGGGAGCAATCAGCCCCAGCATTTT.

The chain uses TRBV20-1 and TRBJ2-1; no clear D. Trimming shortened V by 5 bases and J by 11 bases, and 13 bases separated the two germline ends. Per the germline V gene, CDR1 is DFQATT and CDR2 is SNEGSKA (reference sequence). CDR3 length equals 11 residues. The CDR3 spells CSAPPSAKQFF. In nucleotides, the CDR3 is TGCAGTGCTCCACCATCAGCGAAGCAGTTCTTC.

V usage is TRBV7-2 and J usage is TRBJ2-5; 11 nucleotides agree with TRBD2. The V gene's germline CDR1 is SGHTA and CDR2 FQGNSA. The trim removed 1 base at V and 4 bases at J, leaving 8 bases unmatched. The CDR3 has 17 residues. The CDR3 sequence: CASSLGVAGGLGETQYF. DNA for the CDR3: TGTGCCAGCAGCTTAGGGGTAGCGGGGGGGCTCGGAGAGACCCAGTACTTC. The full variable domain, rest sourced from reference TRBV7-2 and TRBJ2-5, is GAGVSQSPSNKVTEKGKDVELRCDPISGHTALYWYRQSLGQGLEFLIYFQGNSAPDKSGLPSDRFSAERTGGSVSTLTIQRTQQEDSAVYLCASSLGVAGGLGETQYFGPGTRLLVL.

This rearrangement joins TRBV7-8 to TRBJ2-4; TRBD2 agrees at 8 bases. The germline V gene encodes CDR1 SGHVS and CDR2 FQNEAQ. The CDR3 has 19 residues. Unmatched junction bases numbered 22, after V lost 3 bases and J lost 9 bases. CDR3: CASSLVLEAGELKGGIQYF. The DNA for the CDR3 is TGTGCCAGCAGCTTGGTGCTGGAAGCGGGGGAGCTGAAAGGCGGCATTCAGTACTTC.

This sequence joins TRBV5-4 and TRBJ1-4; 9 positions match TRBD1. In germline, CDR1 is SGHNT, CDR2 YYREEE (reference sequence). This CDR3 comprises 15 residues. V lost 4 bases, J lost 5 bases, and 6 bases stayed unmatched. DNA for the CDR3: TGTGCCAGCAGCCTTTTGGGACAGGGAAATGAAAAACTGTTTTTT. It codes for CASSLLGQGNEKLFF.

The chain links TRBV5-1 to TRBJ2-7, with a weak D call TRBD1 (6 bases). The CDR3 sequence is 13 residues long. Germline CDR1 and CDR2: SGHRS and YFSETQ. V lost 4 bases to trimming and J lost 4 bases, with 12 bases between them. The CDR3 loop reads CASSEGQQYEQYF. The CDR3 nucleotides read TGCGCCAGCAGCGAAGGACAGCAATACGAGCAGTACTTC.

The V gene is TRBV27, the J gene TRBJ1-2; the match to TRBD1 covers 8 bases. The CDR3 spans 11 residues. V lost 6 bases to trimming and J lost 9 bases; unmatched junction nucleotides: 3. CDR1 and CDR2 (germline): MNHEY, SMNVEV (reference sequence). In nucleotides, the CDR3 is TGTGCCAGCAGGGGACAGGCGAGCTACACCTTC. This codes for CASRGQASYTF.

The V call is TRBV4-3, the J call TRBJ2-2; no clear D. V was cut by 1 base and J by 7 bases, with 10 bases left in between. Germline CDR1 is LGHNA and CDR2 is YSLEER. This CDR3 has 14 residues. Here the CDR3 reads CASSQAGSGGELFF. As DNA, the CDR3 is TGCGCCAGCAGCCAAGCCGGGTCGGGCGGGGAGCTGTTTTTT.

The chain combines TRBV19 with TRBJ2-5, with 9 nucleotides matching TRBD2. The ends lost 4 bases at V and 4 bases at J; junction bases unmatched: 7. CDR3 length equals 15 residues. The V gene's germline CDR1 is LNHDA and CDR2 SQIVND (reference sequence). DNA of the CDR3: TGTGCCAGTAGTAAAGGGGGACTAGCAGGAGAGACCCAGTACTTC. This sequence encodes CASSKGGLAGETQYF.

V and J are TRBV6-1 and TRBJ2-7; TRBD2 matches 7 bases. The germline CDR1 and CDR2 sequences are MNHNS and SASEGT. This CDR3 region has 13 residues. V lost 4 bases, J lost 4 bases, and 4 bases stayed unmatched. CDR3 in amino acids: CASSGDGRYEQYF. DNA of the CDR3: TGTGCCAGCAGTGGTGACGGGAGGTACGAGCAGTACTTC.

CDR3 residues: CASFSGGVGKDTQYF. DNA of the CDR3: TGTGCCAGCTTTAGCGGGGGGGTCGGGAAGGATACGCAGTATTTT. V is TRBV6-1 and J is TRBJ2-3; 11 bases match TRBD2. Germline CDR1 MNHNS, CDR2 SASEGT. V shed 8 bases and J 6 bases; nucleotides not matched to a gene: 10. This CDR3 is built from 15 residues.

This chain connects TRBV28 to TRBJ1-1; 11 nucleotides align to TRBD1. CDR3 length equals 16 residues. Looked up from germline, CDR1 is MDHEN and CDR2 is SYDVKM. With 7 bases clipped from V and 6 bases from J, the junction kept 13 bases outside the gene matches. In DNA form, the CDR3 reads TGTGCCAGCAATAATCGGACAGGGGGCAAAAGGGCTGAAGCTTTCTTT. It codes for CASNNRTGGKRAEAFF.

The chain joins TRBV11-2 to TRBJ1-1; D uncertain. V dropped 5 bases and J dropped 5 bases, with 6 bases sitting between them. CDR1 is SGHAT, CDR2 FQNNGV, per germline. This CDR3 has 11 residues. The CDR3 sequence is CASSASTEAFF. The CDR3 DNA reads TGTGCCAGCAGCGCTAGTACTGAAGCTTTCTTT.

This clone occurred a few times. The CDR3 DNA follows: TGTGCCAGCAGACCCGACAGGGGAGGTCAGCCCCAGCATTTT. This codes for CASRPDRGGQPQHF. The chain employs TRBV2 and TRBJ1-5; TRBD1 aligns across 8 bases. Germline V gives CDR1 SNHLY, CDR2 FYNNEI. V trimming: 6 bases; J trimming: 6 bases; junction bases outside the gene matches: 7. The CDR3 covers 14 residues.